This TCR beta chain was sequenced in a study of vaccination and CD4 T cells after COVID-19. Across the whole study: Typically, post-vaccine samples were obtained a median approximately 67 days after dose two, within a range of 14 to 241.

Details on this clonotype: As yet, its antigen is unknown.

The V end was cut by 0 bases, the J end by 4 bases, with 7 bases between. The CDR3 consists of 13 residues. From germline, CDR1 is SGDLS and CDR2 YYNGEE. Treatment of the sample: approximately nine-day PBMC culture with coronavirus spike peptide pools or control peptides (ViraFEST assay). At the Johns Hopkins FTIC core, DNA taken from cultured CD4+ T cells was sequenced by way of the Oncomine TCR Beta short-read assay. TCRdb re-called the PCR reads through MiXCR, storing one row per CDR3 protein. The table shows around 20,000 distinct CDR3 sequences, with 26% occurring only once. This TCR came from a human donor with COVID-19. Sequenced: cultured CD4+ T cells from blood. The rearrangement joins TRBV9 to TRBJ2-5, with D perhaps given as TRBD1 or TRBD2 (5 bases each). In nucleotides, the CDR3 is TGTGCCAGCAGCGTAGGGGGGATAGAGACCCAGTACTTC. Translation: CASSVGGIETQYF.